Shown below are 20 T cell receptor beta chains from a single sample sequenced in a study of blood T cell repertoires in COVID-19. Here immunoSEQ multiplex PCR was the method, and the copy in TCRdb shows in-frame clones only, minus some. The table has some 240,000 clones, around 83% seen once. Sample: peripheral blood. The receptors stem from a middle-aged woman who had recovered from COVID-19.

This sequence joins TRBV5-4 and TRBJ2-2; D perhaps matches TRBD1 (5 bases). Germline V gene lookup returns CDR1 SGHNT and CDR2 YYREEE (reference sequence). V lost 0 bases and J 8 bases, leaving 14 bases between the germline ends. There are 15 residues in the CDR3. This chain's CDR3 is CASSLESGMSGELFF. As DNA, the CDR3 is TGTGCCAGCAGCTTGGAGTCAGGGATGTCAGGGGAGCTGTTTTTT.

The rearrangement uses TRBV18 and TRBJ2-5; 14 positions agree with TRBD2. The CDR3 consists of 17 residues. J lost 4 bases, V lost 5 bases, and 9 bases had no gene match. CDR1 is KGHSH, CDR2 LQKENI, per germline. This chain's CDR3 is CASSSMEGTSGGETQYF. The CDR3 bases are TGTGCCAGCTCATCAATGGAGGGGACTAGCGGGGGAGAGACCCAGTACTTC. Full variable domain (outside the CDR3, taken from reference TRBV18 and TRBJ2-5): NAGVMQNPRHLVRRRGQEARLRCSPMKGHSHVYWYRQLPEEGLKFMVYLQKENIIDESGMPKERFSAEFPKEGPSILRIQQVVRGDSAAYFCASSSMEGTSGGETQYFGPGTRLLVL.

J is TRBJ2-1 and V is TRBV23-1; D gene ambiguous. TRBV23-1 is placed among ORFs of uncertain function. The V end was cut by 4 bases, the J end by 7 bases, with 8 bases between. The CDR3 spans 12 residues. The CDR3, as DNA: TGCGCCAGCAGTCTCGTCGGGAATGAGCAGTTCTTC. Its protein product is CASSLVGNEQFF.

This chain joins TRBV19 and TRBJ1-2; 7 positions match TRBD1. The CDR3 totals 13 residues. V lost 9 bases to trimming and J lost 0 bases; unmatched junction nucleotides: 4. Germline V gene data show CDR1 as LNHDA and CDR2 as SQIVND (reference sequence). Here the CDR3 DNA reads TGTGCCAGCTGGGACAGCGCTAACTATGGCTACACCTTC. It codes for CASWDSANYGYTF.

V usage is TRBV4-1 and J usage is TRBJ1-2; TRBD1 matches at 8 bases. The V segment lost 2 bases and the J segment 2 bases; nucleotides outside the gene matches: 7. Germline V lookup: CDR1 MGHRA, CDR2 YSYEKL. The CDR3 is made up of 16 amino acids. The CDR3 spells CASSQREDRENYGYTF. The CDR3 region has the DNA TGCGCCAGCAGCCAAAGGGAGGACAGGGAAAACTATGGCTACACCTTC.

This chain uses TRBV2 with TRBJ1-1, with D possibly TRBD1 on 5 matching bases. V was cut by 6 bases and J by 5 bases, with 10 bases left in between. The length of the CDR3 is 12 residues. Germline-derived CDR1 and CDR2 are SNHLY and FYNNEI. The DNA of the CDR3 is TGTGCCAGCAGCTACAGGATAACTGAAGCTTTCTTT. Translating gives CASSYRITEAFF.

This chain joins TRBV5-6 and TRBJ1-2; D might be TRBD1 (5 bases). Germline CDR1 reads SGHDT; CDR2 reads YYEEEE. Trimming pared 4 bases from V and 4 bases from J, leaving 17 bases between. This CDR3 contains 15 residues. In DNA form, the CDR3 reads TGTGCCAGCAGCCAGGGCCCTTCCATGAGCTATGGCTACACCTTC. Its protein is CASSQGPSMSYGYTF.

The sample holds many counts of this clone. This sequence joins TRBV7-2 and TRBJ1-2; 7 bases align to TRBD1. Looked up from germline, CDR1 is SGHTA and CDR2 is FQGNSA. The CDR3 length is 13 residues. The J segment lost 4 bases and the V segment lost 5 bases, leaving 4 bases of the junction unmatched. CDR3 residues: CASSPTGAYGYTF. DNA of the CDR3: TGTGCCAGCAGCCCCACAGGGGCCTATGGCTACACCTTC.

J is TRBJ1-5 and V is TRBV3-1 (or the pseudogene TRBV3-2); 8 nucleotides align to TRBD1. Germline trimming cut 3 bases from V and 3 bases from J; bases unmatched to any gene: 4. Germline V gene data show CDR1 as LGHDT and CDR2 as YNNKEL (reference sequence). The CDR3 has 15 residues. CDR3 region: CASSHRDRFNQPQHF. CDR3 in DNA: TGTGCCAGCAGCCATAGGGACAGGTTCAATCAGCCCCAGCATTTT.

The V and J genes are TRBV3-1 (or the pseudogene TRBV3-2) and TRBJ2-7; 13 nucleotides match TRBD2. The CDR3 totals 15 residues. Looked up from germline, CDR1 is LGHDT and CDR2 is YNNKEL (reference sequence). With V trimmed by 2 bases and J by 5 bases, 3 bases remained unmatched. CDR3 nucleotides: TGTGCCAGCAGCCAAACACTAGCGGGGGGGAACGAGCAGTACTTC. It specifies CASSQTLAGGNEQYF.

This clone was counted a single time. As DNA, the CDR3 is TGTGCCAGTAGTAAACAGGGTTCAGAGACCCAGTACTTC. It yields the protein CASSKQGSETQYF. The rearrangement links TRBV19 to TRBJ2-5; TRBD1 is a possible D gene (6 bases). The ends were cut back, 4 bases at V and 4 bases at J, with 10 bases in the middle. The CDR3 covers 13 residues. Germline V CDR1 and CDR2: LNHDA, SQIVND (reference sequence).

The V and J genes are TRBV6-2 or TRBV6-3 and TRBJ2-1; D remains ambiguous. The V end was cut by 2 bases, the J end by 9 bases, with 8 bases between. The CDR3 loop spans 12 amino acids. Germline V CDR1 and CDR2: MNHEY, SVGEGT. The CDR3 DNA follows: TGTGCCAGCAGTTACCAGTTTCTTGAGCAGTTCTTC. This translates into CASSYQFLEQFF.

The gene calls are TRBV5-1 and TRBJ2-7; maybe TRBD2 (6 bases). The CDR3 extends over 14 amino acids. In germline, CDR1 is SGHRS, CDR2 YFSETQ. The ends were cut back, 1 base at V and 3 bases at J, with 11 bases in the middle. CDR3 DNA: TGCGCCAGCAGCTTGTCTCAGGGAGGCTACGAGCAGTACTTC. This encodes CASSLSQGGYEQYF. The full variable domain, its missing parts supplied by reference TRBV5-1 and TRBJ2-7, is KAGVTQTPRYLIKTRGQQVTLSCSPISGHRSVSWYQQTPGQGLQFLFEYFSETQRNKGNFPGRFSGRQFSNSRSEMNVSTLELGDSALYLCASSLSQGGYEQYFGPGTRLTVT.

The chain recombines TRBV5-6 with TRBJ1-4; D might be TRBD1 (6 bases). V was shortened by 1 base and J by 2 bases, with 12 bases between the two germline ends. Germline V lookup: CDR1 SGHDT, CDR2 YYEEEE. The CDR3 spans 16 residues. The CDR3: CASSLQLGATNEKLFF. CDR3 coding DNA: TGTGCCAGCAGCTTGCAGTTGGGGGCTACTAATGAAAAACTGTTTTTT. Variable domain in full (rest from reference TRBV5-6 and TRBJ1-4): DAGVTQSPTHLIKTRGQQVTLRCSPKSGHDTVSWYQQALGQGPQFIFQYYEEEERQRGNFPDRFSGHQFPNYSSELNVNALLLGDSALYLCASSLQLGATNEKLFFGSGTQLSVL.

The gene calls are TRBV10-1 and TRBJ2-1; TRBD2 matches 7 bases. The ends lost 0 bases at V and 2 bases at J; junction bases unmatched: 1. Germline V gives CDR1 WNHNN, CDR2 SYGVQD (reference sequence). The CDR3 contains 15 residues. Written as DNA, the CDR3 is TGCGCCAGCAGTGAGTCTCGGGGGGCCTACAATGAGCAGTTCTTC. This sequence encodes CASSESRGAYNEQFF.

A single count supports this clone. This chain connects TRBV29-1 to TRBJ2-1; D uncertain. The CDR3 totals 11 residues. Trimming stripped 3 bases from V and 4 bases from J, with 4 bases between. From germline, CDR1 is SQVTM and CDR2 ANQGSEA. CDR3 nucleotides: TGCAGCGTTGAGCGGTACAATGAGCAGTTCTTC. It specifies CSVERYNEQFF.

The rearrangement links TRBV3-1 (or the pseudogene TRBV3-2) to TRBJ1-1; 10 bases match TRBD1. This CDR3 comprises 14 residues. Germline CDR1 reads LGHDT; CDR2 reads YNNKEL (reference sequence). V lost 3 bases, J lost 6 bases, and 4 bases stayed unmatched. The CDR3 spells CASSHWDRGSEAFF. The DNA for the CDR3 is TGTGCCAGCAGCCATTGGGACAGGGGCTCTGAAGCTTTCTTT.

This chain links TRBV6-6 with TRBJ1-4; unclear D gene. V lost 0 bases and J lost 8, with 7 bases in between. CDR3 length: 13 amino acids. CDR1 is MNHNY, CDR2 SVGAGI, per germline (reference sequence). CDR3 DNA: TGTGCCAGCAGTTACTCCCGGGAGGAAAAACTGTTTTTT. As protein: CASSYSREEKLFF.

The chain recombines TRBV13 with TRBJ1-1, with 7 nucleotides matching TRBD1. V was pared by 0 bases and J by 10 bases, with 2 bases of the junction left unmatched. Germline CDR1 and CDR2: PRHDT and FYEKMQ (reference sequence). The CDR3 loop spans 12 amino acids. This chain's CDR3 is CASSLGSGGAFF. CDR3 in DNA: TGTGCCAGCAGCTTAGGGTCAGGGGGAGCTTTCTTT.

This clone has more than one count but fewer than ten. This rearrangement joins TRBV4-3 to TRBJ1-5; 8 positions agree with TRBD1. This CDR3 is 14 amino acids long. Per germline, CDR1 LGHNA and CDR2 YSLEER. The V and J ends lost 5 bases and 7 bases, in that order; junction bases with no gene match: 7. CDR3 sequence reads: CASSALPGGQPQHF. The DNA of the CDR3 is TGCGCCAGCAGCGCGCTCCCAGGGGGCCAGCCCCAGCATTTT.